What follows are 12 T cell receptor beta chains derived from one specimen sequenced in a study of cytomegalovirus exposure and HLA in healthy donors. The assay was immunoSEQ multiplex PCR, and TCRdb's table has in-frame clones only and misses some. The table lists about 98,000 clones, roughly nine tenths of them singletons. The sequencing sample was made of PBMCs. The receptor source for this set is a man aged 18-30 years in good health and CMV-seropositive.

This chain joins TRBV6-5 and TRBJ2-7, with D maybe TRBD2 (6 bases). This CDR3 is 15 amino acids long. Germline V gene sequence: CDR1 MNHEY, CDR2 SVGAGI. V lost 2 bases to trimming and J lost 4 bases, with 15 bases between them. The CDR3 DNA sequence: TGTGCCAGCAGTTACGCCCTGGCGGGACTGTACGAGCAGTACTTC. Translation gives CASSYALAGLYEQYF.

This rearrangement joins TRBV9 to TRBJ1-1; weak D call: TRBD1 (5 bases). The CDR3 sequence is 15 residues long. Germline V lookup: CDR1 SGDLS, CDR2 YYNGEE. V lost 0 bases to trimming and J lost 0 bases, with 9 bases between them. CDR3 DNA sequence: TGTGCCAGCAGCGTAGTTGGACATATGAACACTGAAGCTTTCTTT. It codes for CASSVVGHMNTEAFF.

This clone showed up just a few times. The chain couples TRBV7-6 to TRBJ2-5; weak D call: TRBD2 (6 bases). CDR3 length: 13 amino acids. The germline gives CDR1 SGHVS, CDR2 FNYEAQ. The V end was cut by 2 bases, the J end by 5 bases, with 9 bases between. CDR3 nucleotides: TGTGCCAGCAGCTTACTAGCGACGGAGACCCAGTACTTC. It is translated as CASSLLATETQYF. Together with reference TRBV7-6 and TRBJ2-5, the CDR3 gives the full variable domain: GAGVSQSPRYKVTKRGQDVALRCDPISGHVSLYWYRQALGQGPEFLTYFNYEAQQDKSGLPNDRFSAERPEGSISTLTIQRTEQRDSAMYRCASSLLATETQYFGPGTRLLVL.

Comment on this clone: Compared with germline, one end of the junction differs, possibly owing to a read error. The chain joins TRBV13 to TRBJ2-4, with 8 bases aligning to TRBD1. Per the germline V gene, CDR1 is PRHDT and CDR2 is FYEKMQ (reference sequence). The CDR3 is made up of 16 amino acids. CDR3 sequence: CASSIGVSDRVVIQYF. The CDR3 DNA sequence: TGTGCCAGCAGCATAGGGGTGTCGGACAGGGTTGTCATTCAGTACTTC. The full variable domain, with the rest looked up from reference TRBV13 and TRBJ2-4, is AAGVIQSPRHLIKEKRETATLKCYPIPRHDTVYWYQQGPGQDPQFLISFYEKMQSDKGSIPDRFSAQQFSDYHSELNMSSLELGDSALYFCASSIGVSDRVVIQYFGAGTRLSVL.

This rearrangement joins TRBV4-3 to TRBJ2-2; possible D gene TRBD1, 5 bases. Germline CDR1 LGHNA, CDR2 YSLEER. V dropped 0 bases and J dropped 6 bases, with 17 bases sitting between them. The CDR3 loop spans 17 amino acids. This CDR3 is CASSQDAPPGSSGELFF. The CDR3 nucleotides are TGCGCCAGCAGCCAAGACGCCCCCCCAGGGTCCTCCGGGGAGCTGTTTTTT.

The V call is TRBV10-3, the J call TRBJ2-1, with 8 bases identical to TRBD2. CDR3 length equals 15 residues. V lost 6 bases, J lost 3 bases, and 7 bases stayed unmatched. CDR1 and CDR2 from the germline V gene are ENHRY and SYGVKD. CDR3 coding DNA: TGTGCCATCAGCACTAGCGGAGGGAACTACAATGAGCAGTTCTTC. This gives the protein CAISTSGGNYNEQFF.

The J gene is TRBJ2-7, the V gene TRBV4-1; 9 nucleotides agree with TRBD1. V shed 1 base, J shed 3 bases, and the junction held 4 bases outside the gene matches. Germline V gene lookup returns CDR1 MGHRA and CDR2 YSYEKL. The CDR3 is made up of 15 amino acids. Here the CDR3 DNA reads TGCGCCAGCAGCCAAGTTTCGGGACAGGGCTACGAGCAGTACTTC. Translation gives CASSQVSGQGYEQYF.

The gene calls are TRBV11-2 and TRBJ1-3; D remains unclear. CDR1 is SGHAT and CDR2 is FQNNGV in the germline V gene. CDR3 length equals 15 residues. V was clipped by 4 bases and J by 1 base, with 11 bases between them. The CDR3 sequence: CASSYPGSSGNTIYF. The CDR3 nucleotides read TGTGCCAGCAGCTACCCGGGGTCTTCTGGAAACACCATATATTTT.

V and J are TRBV5-4 and TRBJ2-7; 8 nucleotides match TRBD1. Germline CDR1 SGHNT, CDR2 YYREEE (reference sequence). The V and J ends lost 4 bases and 3 bases, in that order; junction bases with no gene match: 9. The CDR3 totals 15 residues. The CDR3 sequence: CASSVADRGGYEQYF. Written as DNA, the CDR3 is TGTGCCAGCAGCGTAGCCGACAGGGGAGGCTACGAGCAGTACTTC.

V gene TRBV7-9 combines with J gene TRBJ1-2; 9 bases align to TRBD1. The CDR3 is 14 residues long. The germline V gene has CDR1 SEHNR and CDR2 FQNEAQ (reference sequence). V was pared by 11 bases and J by 4 bases, with 11 bases of the junction left unmatched. The DNA for the CDR3 is TGTGCCGGGACCCCGGGACAGGGTGGCTATGGCTACACCTTC. It yields the protein CAGTPGQGGYGYTF.

The rearrangement links TRBV7-8 to TRBJ2-7; the D gene is possibly TRBD1 (6 bases). Germline V gene sequence: CDR1 SGHVS, CDR2 FQNEAQ. The CDR3 extends over 14 amino acids. V was shortened by 4 bases and J by 6 bases, with 16 bases between the two germline ends. The CDR3 spells CASSSDPTGSEQYF. Here the CDR3 DNA reads TGTGCCAGCAGCTCGGACCCTACAGGGTCCGAGCAGTACTTC.

This chain uses TRBV28 with TRBJ1-4; tentatively, D is TRBD1 (6 bases). This CDR3 contains 16 residues. Germline loops: CDR1 MDHEN, CDR2 SYDVKM. V lost 3 bases to trimming and J lost 7 bases, with 18 bases between them. CDR3 sequence (DNA): TGTGCCAGCAGTTTCACAAGGGGGTCCGATGGTGAAAAACTGTTTTTT. Translating it yields CASSFTRGSDGEKLFF.